These 22 T cell receptor beta chains originate from one sample sequenced in a study of read filtering for tumor transcriptome and immune sequencing. This library used around 400 ng RNA and molecular barcoded adaptors spanning alpha/delta and beta/gamma chains. TCRdb re-called the reads through MiXCR, storing one row per CDR3 protein. The sample consists of 100,000 to 150,000 distinct CDR3 sequences, 10% to 15% of them appearing once. The sequenced material came from a population of CD138-negative cells sorted from bone marrow. The source of these receptors is a donor aged 40 or over with multiple myeloma.

In this sample, this clonotype turned up many times. The chain carries TRBV25-1 and TRBJ2-7; D may match TRBD1 or TRBD2 (5 bases each). This CDR3 region has 21 residues. Deletions cut 0 bases from V and 2 bases from J, with 29 bases between. The V gene's germline CDR1 is MGHDK and CDR2 SYGVNS. CDR3 nucleotides: TGTGCCAGCAGTGAATATACCCCCCTAGGGGACCAGACAAAGGGCACCTACGAGCAGTACTTC. As protein: CASSEYTPLGDQTKGTYEQYF.

The rearrangement uses TRBV7-9 and TRBJ2-1; the D gene could be TRBD1 or TRBD2 (5 bases each). Per germline, CDR1 SEHNR and CDR2 FQNEAQ (reference sequence). Trimming shortened V by 5 bases and J by 0 bases, and 17 bases separated the two germline ends. The CDR3 contains 17 residues. The CDR3 bases are TGTGCCAGCAGCCCAGGAAGCGGACAAAGCTCCTACAATGAGCAGTTCTTC. It specifies CASSPGSGQSSYNEQFF.

This clonotype was observed a few times. The rearrangement joins TRBV25-1 to TRBJ1-5; perhaps TRBD1 as D (5 bases). V was trimmed by 1 base and J by 3 bases, leaving 10 bases between them. The CDR3 has 15 residues. Germline lookup yields CDR1 MGHDK and CDR2 SYGVNS. This CDR3 reads CASSESAGHNQPQHF. DNA of the CDR3: TGTGCCAGCAGTGAATCCGCAGGGCACAATCAGCCCCAGCATTTT.

This clonotype was counted ten times or more. An end of the junction does not agree with germline; a read error may underlie this. The gene calls are TRBV20-1 and TRBJ2-1; 12 bases match TRBD2. Germline CDR1 DFQATT, CDR2 SNEGSKA (reference sequence). The CDR3 runs to 14 residues. The CDR3 nucleotides read TGCGGTGCTAATGGACTAGCGGGGCACAATGAGCAGTTCTTC. It is translated as CGANGLAGHNEQFF.

The chain has TRBV12-3 or TRBV12-4 and TRBJ1-6; perhaps TRBD1 as D (6 bases). CDR3 length: 14 amino acids. Trimming shortened V by 5 bases and J by 7 bases, and 12 bases separated the two germline ends. The CDR3: CASSAQDRNSPLHF. CDR3 nucleotide sequence: TGTGCCAGCAGTGCCCAGGACAGAAATTCACCCCTCCACTTT.

V and J are TRBV6-1 and TRBJ2-5; TRBD1 matches 7 bases. The germline gives CDR1 MNHNS, CDR2 SASEGT. The J segment lost 5 bases and the V segment lost 7 bases, leaving 10 bases of the junction unmatched. The CDR3 is made up of 14 amino acids. This CDR3 reads CASKLQGPVETQYF. In DNA form, the CDR3 reads TGTGCCAGCAAACTACAGGGGCCGGTGGAGACCCAGTACTTC.

This clonotype has a count of ten or more. The V gene is TRBV20-1, the J gene TRBJ1-1, with D perhaps TRBD1 (5 bases). Trimming stripped 7 bases from V and 7 bases from J, with 19 bases between. Per germline, CDR1 DFQATT and CDR2 SNEGSKA (reference sequence). The CDR3 totals 13 residues. CDR3: CSVRDGLTIEAFF. The CDR3 nucleotides are TGCAGTGTGCGGGACGGATTAACAATTGAAGCTTTCTTT.

J is TRBJ2-5 and V is TRBV28; D may match TRBD1 or TRBD2 (7 bases each). Trimming took 5 bases from V and 5 from J, leaving 18 bases between them. The CDR3 contains 15 residues. Germline values: CDR1 MDHEN, CDR2 SYDVKM. CDR3 sequence reads: CASSRGGGPWETQYF. For the CDR3, the DNA is TGTGCCAGCAGTCGGGGAGGGGGCCCTTGGGAGACCCAGTACTTC.

This clonotype was observed a handful of times. The chain employs TRBV5-5 and TRBJ1-5; the D is unclear. The CDR3 totals 13 residues. Trimming took off 2 bases at V and 3 bases at J, with 6 bases between the two ends. The germline V gene has CDR1 SGHKS and CDR2 YYEKEE (reference sequence). The CDR3 DNA reads as TGTGCCAGCAGCTTAGACGCCAATCAGCCCCAGCATTTT. Translation gives CASSLDANQPQHF.

This clonotype showed up many times. V is TRBV4-1 and J is TRBJ2-2; D call uncertain. The germline V and J ends were trimmed by 0 bases and 0 bases, with 26 bases remaining between them. Germline CDR1 and CDR2: MGHRA and YSYEKL. CDR3 size: 22 residues. Here the CDR3 reads CASSQDLGPTYLPVPNTGELFF. The CDR3 DNA reads TGCGCCAGCAGCCAAGATTTGGGCCCCACCTATCTTCCCGTCCCGAACACCGGGGAGCTGTTTTTT.

A note on this clonotype: A much larger clone sits a single nucleotide away, making a read error possible. The conserved closing phenylalanine or tryptophan is absent in this CDR3, likely reflecting a read error. The V gene is TRBV30, the J gene TRBJ2-2; TRBD2 agrees at 10 bases. Looked up from germline, CDR1 is GTSNPN and CDR2 is SVGIG (reference sequence). J gave up 6 bases and V 2 bases, and 3 bases lay outside the gene matches. The CDR3 runs 14 residues. CDR3 region: CAWSFLAGAGELFS. DNA of the CDR3: TGTGCCTGGAGTTTCCTAGCGGGAGCCGGGGAGCTGTTTTCT.

This clonotype was detected many times. The chain couples TRBV20-1 to TRBJ2-1; TRBD2 aligns across 7 bases. The CDR3 is 14 residues long. The germline V gene encodes CDR1 DFQATT and CDR2 SNEGSKA (reference sequence). After removal of 1 base from V and 5 bases from J, the junction contained 5 bases not matched to a gene. CDR3 DNA: TGCAGTGCTAGAGCGGCTAGCGGCCACAATGAGCAGTTCTTC. It yields the protein CSARAASGHNEQFF.

The sample holds one count of this clonotype. The junction departs from the called germline gene at one end, perhaps through a read error. The V and J genes are TRBV28 and TRBJ1-4; the match to TRBD1 covers 10 bases. Germline V gives CDR1 MDHEN, CDR2 SYDVKM. The CDR3 contains 15 residues. The CDR3 DNA follows: TGTGCCAGCAGTCCCAACGGACAGGGGGATGAAAGACTGTTTTTT. It yields the protein CASSPNGQGDERLFF.

This clonotype was found many times. The chain is built from TRBV12-3 or TRBV12-4 and TRBJ1-5; 7 nucleotides agree with TRBD1. The CDR3 length is 14 residues. V lost 4 bases, J lost 6 bases, and 6 bases stayed unmatched. In nucleotides, the CDR3 is TGTGCCAGCAGTTACCAGGGGGAGGGTCAGCCCCAGCATTTT. It yields the protein CASSYQGEGQPQHF.

This clonotype was detected ten times or more. In DNA, the CDR3 is TGTGCCAGCAGCCCGACCCGGACAGCCGGAACCGGGGAGCTGTTTTTT. Residues: CASSPTRTAGTGELFF. The gene calls are TRBV5-6 and TRBJ2-2; possibly TRBD1 for D (6 bases). Trimming left V 4 bases short and J 5 bases short, with 18 bases between. Looked up from germline, CDR1 is SGHDT and CDR2 is YYEEEE. CDR3 length equals 16 residues.

Turning to this clonotype: It may be a read error: a sequence one base away is much more abundant. The chain employs TRBV5-1 and TRBJ2-1, with 9 bases matching TRBD2. The CDR3 covers 17 residues. Germline loops: CDR1 SGHRS, CDR2 YFSETQ. The CDR3 coding sequence is TGCGCCGGCAGCTCGAACGCCGGGACTAGCTCTGGTATGGAGCAGTTCTTC. This encodes CAGSSNAGTSSGMEQFF.

At least ten counts were recorded for this clonotype. This chain uses TRBV2 with TRBJ2-3; D possibly uses TRBD1 or TRBD2 (5 bases each). The CDR3 loop spans 12 amino acids. Germline values: CDR1 SNHLY, CDR2 FYNNEI. The V end lost 5 bases, the J end lost 4 bases, and 7 bases lay between the germline ends. This chain's CDR3 is CASSRGSDTQYF. The CDR3 DNA is TGTGCCAGCAGTCGGGGCTCAGATACGCAGTATTTT.

This clonotype was recorded at least ten times. The chain recombines TRBV5-5 with TRBJ2-1; TRBD1 matches 7 bases. Per germline, CDR1 SGHKS and CDR2 YYEKEE (reference sequence). The V and J ends lost 0 bases and 6 bases, in that order; junction bases with no gene match: 9. The CDR3 is made up of 16 amino acids. This CDR3 reads CASSLGAGGRSNEQFF. The CDR3 nucleotides read TGTGCCAGCAGCTTGGGGGCAGGGGGAAGGAGCAATGAGCAGTTCTTC.

This clonotype was seen repeatedly, ten times or more. The chain couples TRBV11-2 to TRBJ2-1; TRBD2 aligns across 9 bases. This CDR3 comprises 17 residues. The germline gives CDR1 SGHAT, CDR2 FQNNGV. The V gene end was trimmed by 0 bases and the J gene end by 6 bases; junction bases not matched to a gene: 9. The CDR3 region is CASSLDLGGGGANEQFF. The CDR3 nucleotides read TGTGCCAGCAGCTTAGATTTGGGTGGCGGGGGGGCCAATGAGCAGTTCTTC.

This clonotype was seen repeatedly, ten times or more. CDR3 nucleotide sequence: TGTGCCAGCAGTTTGGGACGTGAGCAGTTCTTC. Residues: CASSLGREQFF. This chain connects TRBV6-2 or TRBV6-3 to TRBJ2-1; either TRBD1 or TRBD2 may supply D (5 bases each). Looked up from germline, CDR1 is MNHEY and CDR2 is SVGEGT. The V gene lost 4 bases and the J gene lost 9 bases, with 7 bases spanning the gap. The CDR3 has 11 amino acids.

This clonotype was detected only a few times. The rearrangement links TRBV15 to TRBJ2-5; D ambiguous. CDR3 size: 13 residues. V lost 5 bases and J 0 bases, leaving 7 bases between the germline ends. CDR1 is LNHNV and CDR2 is YYDKDF in the germline V gene (reference sequence). DNA of the CDR3: TGTGCCACCAGCCTGGGGTACCAAGAGACCCAGTACTTC. Protein product: CATSLGYQETQYF.

Turning to this clonotype: This may be a read error, as it is one base from a much larger clone. The CDR3 region is CASKPGQGTGGLFF. In DNA form, the CDR3 reads TGCGCCAGCAAACCGGGACAGGGTACCGGGGGGCTGTTTTTT. The chain combines TRBV5-1 with TRBJ2-2; 9 bases fit TRBD1. Germline V gene data show CDR1 as SGHRS and CDR2 as YFSETQ. The CDR3 is 14 amino acids.